A single sample is the source of the 27 T cell receptor beta chains below, sequenced in a study of T cell responses to AZD1222 COVID-19 vaccine. TCRdb's copy holds only in-frame clones and misses some; the assay was immunoSEQ multiplex PCR. The sample has about 15,000 clones; approximately 90% are singletons. The sequencing here drew on peripheral blood, taken 28 days after the second AZD1222 dose. All receptors come from an adult who received the AZD1222 COVID-19 vaccine.

V and J are TRBV5-6 and TRBJ1-2; D gene unclear. V gave up 0 bases and J gave up 4 bases, with 13 bases separating them. CDR1 is SGHDT and CDR2 is YYEEEE in the germline V gene. This CDR3 has 15 residues. The CDR3 bases are TGTGCCAGCAGCTTGGCGAGGCAGGTACTCTATGGCTACACCTTC. Encoded protein: CASSLARQVLYGYTF.

V and J are TRBV11-2 and TRBJ2-7, with D uncertain. This CDR3 spans 14 amino acids. Germline CDR1 is SGHAT and CDR2 is FQNNGV. V lost 3 bases and J 4 bases, leaving 13 bases between the germline ends. The CDR3 coding sequence is TGTGCCAGCAGCTTCGGCCCTACCAATTACGAGCAGTACTTC. Amino acid sequence: CASSFGPTNYEQYF.

The V gene is TRBV5-1, the J gene TRBJ2-7, with 7 bases lining up with TRBD1. Losses at the gene ends were 0 bases for V and 5 bases for J; bases not matched to a gene: 8. Germline-derived CDR1 and CDR2 are SGHRS and YFSETQ. The CDR3 spans 15 residues. CDR3: CASSLVTGAGNEQYF. CDR3 nucleotides: TGCGCCAGCAGCTTGGTCACAGGGGCAGGGAACGAGCAGTACTTC.

The genes are TRBV4-3 and TRBJ1-5; 7 nucleotides match TRBD1. The trim removed 2 bases at V and 5 bases at J, leaving 12 bases unmatched. The CDR3 extends over 17 amino acids. Germline-derived CDR1 and CDR2 are LGHNA and YSLEER. The CDR3 region is CASSQSYGTVWDQPQHF. The CDR3 DNA follows: TGCGCCAGCAGCCAATCCTATGGGACAGTTTGGGATCAGCCCCAGCATTTT.

The chain links TRBV15 to TRBJ2-7; 9 bases align to TRBD1. The CDR3 is 16 residues long. Trimming at V came to 1 base and at J to 0 bases, leaving 4 bases not matched to a gene. Germline V gene sequence: CDR1 LNHNV, CDR2 YYDKDF (reference sequence). CDR3 sequence (DNA): TGTGCCACCAGCAGAGCCCGGGACAGGGTCTCCTACGAGCAGTACTTC. It yields the protein CATSRARDRVSYEQYF.

The V gene is TRBV5-5, the J gene TRBJ2-7, with D uncertain. Germline lookup yields CDR1 SGHKS and CDR2 YYEKEE (reference sequence). V was pared by 0 bases and J by 0 bases, with 10 bases between. The CDR3 spans 15 residues. Written as DNA, the CDR3 is TGTGCCAGCAGCTTGGGCCCCTCCAGCTCCTACGAGCAGTACTTC. Amino acids: CASSLGPSSSYEQYF. The full variable domain, completed using reference TRBV5-5 and TRBJ2-7, is DAGVTQSPTHLIKTRGQQVTLRCSPISGHKSVSWYQQVLGQGPQFIFQYYEKEERGRGNFPDRFSARQFPNYSSELNVNALLLGDSALYLCASSLGPSSSYEQYFGPGTRLTVT.

The V gene is TRBV29-1, the J gene TRBJ1-1, with TRBD1 identical over 7 bases. Germline V gene lookup returns CDR1 SQVTM and CDR2 ANQGSEA. This CDR3 has 12 amino acids. V lost 6 bases, J lost 7 bases, and 8 bases stayed unmatched. The CDR3 protein is CSVPGQFVEAFF. The CDR3 nucleotides are TGCAGCGTACCGGGACAGTTCGTTGAAGCTTTCTTT. The full variable domain, its missing parts supplied by reference TRBV29-1 and TRBJ1-1, is SAVISQKPSRDICQRGTSLTIQCQVDSQVTMMFWYRQQPGQSLTLIATANQGSEATYESGFVIDKFPISRPNLTFSTLTVSNMSPEDSSIYLCSVPGQFVEAFFGQGTRLTVV.

V is TRBV4-3 and J is TRBJ1-6; 7 positions match TRBD1. The germline V gene encodes CDR1 LGHNA and CDR2 YSLEER. The CDR3 runs to 14 residues. Germline trimming cut 4 bases from V and 7 bases from J; bases unmatched to any gene: 4. DNA for the CDR3: TGCGCCAGCAGCCCCGACAGGGCAAATTCACCCCTCCACTTT. Translated, it gives CASSPDRANSPLHF.

The V call is TRBV7-6, the J call TRBJ1-4; D uncertain. This CDR3 is 15 amino acids long. The V and J ends lost 1 base and 4 bases respectively, with 10 bases between them. Looked up from germline, CDR1 is SGHVS and CDR2 is FNYEAQ. CDR3 DNA: TGTGCCAGCAGCTTAGAAAAGGCGTTTAATGAAAAACTGTTTTTT. Amino acid sequence: CASSLEKAFNEKLFF.

The chain carries TRBV5-4 and TRBJ2-3; TRBD1 matches 10 bases. CDR3 length: 18 amino acids. The V and J ends lost 1 base and 6 bases, in that order; junction bases with no gene match: 14. Looked up from germline, CDR1 is SGHNT and CDR2 is YYREEE (reference sequence). The CDR3 protein is CASSLWGSRDRGRDTQYF. In DNA form, the CDR3 reads TGTGCCAGCAGCTTGTGGGGCTCCCGGGACAGGGGTAGGGATACGCAGTATTTT.

The chain links TRBV11-2 to TRBJ2-7, with 9 bases aligning to TRBD1. V lost 4 bases and J lost 7; bases outside the gene matches: 11. The CDR3 contains 15 residues. Germline V gene data show CDR1 as SGHAT and CDR2 as FQNNGV. The CDR3 DNA is TGTGCCAGCAGCTCATCCGGGACAGGGTATGTAGAGCAGTACTTC. Translated: CASSSSGTGYVEQYF.

V usage is TRBV24-1 and J usage is TRBJ1-5; D is perhaps TRBD1 (6 bases). This CDR3 region has 15 residues. CDR1 KGHDR and CDR2 SFDVKD come from the germline V gene. CDR3: CATSAGGGSNQPQHF. The DNA for the CDR3 is TGTGCTACATCCGCGGGAGGGGGAAGCAATCAGCCCCAGCATTTT.

CDR3 region: CASRPPGVSPLHF. The CDR3 coding sequence is TGTGCCAGCCGTCCACCGGGGGTTTCACCCCTCCACTTT. The chain links TRBV28 to TRBJ1-6; weak D call: TRBD1 (5 bases). The CDR3 is made up of 13 amino acids. Germline V CDR1 and CDR2: MDHEN, SYDVKM. With 8 bases removed from V and 9 bases from J, the gap between germline ends came to 14 bases.

The rearrangement joins TRBV5-6 to TRBJ1-2; D unresolved. V was pared by 2 bases and J by 5 bases, with 7 bases between. The CDR3 covers 12 residues. Germline loops: CDR1 SGHDT, CDR2 YYEEEE. For the CDR3, the DNA is TGTGCCAGCAGCTTTTCCCAGTATGGCTACACCTTC. Translated, it gives CASSFSQYGYTF.

The V call is TRBV4-2, the J call TRBJ2-5; maybe TRBD1 (6 bases). The ends were cut back, 5 bases at V and 4 bases at J, with 14 bases in the middle. Germline CDR1 is LGHNA and CDR2 is YNFKEQ. The CDR3 contains 14 residues. The CDR3 spells CASSLNRDGETQYF. In nucleotides, the CDR3 is TGTGCCAGCAGCTTAAACAGGGATGGAGAGACCCAGTACTTC.

The V gene is TRBV5-1, the J gene TRBJ1-2; no firm D call. This CDR3 spans 14 amino acids. V was pared by 1 base and J by 6 bases, with 13 bases between. The germline V gene has CDR1 SGHRS and CDR2 YFSETQ. This CDR3 is CASSLKLSGDGYTF. For the CDR3, the DNA is TGCGCCAGCAGCTTGAAGCTTAGCGGGGATGGCTACACCTTC.

The chain employs TRBV6-5 and TRBJ1-1, with a possible D match to TRBD1 (6 bases). The V gene's germline CDR1 is MNHEY and CDR2 SVGAGI. The V and J ends lost 3 bases and 4 bases respectively, with 15 bases between them. This CDR3 is 15 amino acids long. The DNA of the CDR3 is TGTGCCAGCAGTTATGGGGGGGGCTGGGGCACTGAAGCTTTCTTT. Amino acid sequence: CASSYGGGWGTEAFF.

CDR3 sequence: CASSTGDFKTYEQYF. CDR3 nucleotides: TGTGCCAGTAGCACAGGGGACTTCAAGACCTACGAGCAGTACTTC. The rearrangement joins TRBV19 to TRBJ2-7; D is possibly TRBD1 (7 bases). The V gene lost 6 bases and the J gene lost 2 bases, with 17 bases spanning the gap. CDR3 size: 15 residues. Germline-derived CDR1 and CDR2 are LNHDA and SQIVND (reference sequence).

This chain joins TRBV5-4 and TRBJ2-1, with D possibly TRBD1 on 6 matching bases. Germline loops: CDR1 SGHNT, CDR2 YYREEE (reference sequence). This CDR3 is built from 16 residues. Between the trimmed V and J ends, which lost 4 bases and 7 bases, there was a span of 21 bases. The DNA of the CDR3 is TGTGCCAGCAGCGGCGAATTAATGGGGGCTTGGAATGAGCAGTTCTTC. The encoded protein is CASSGELMGAWNEQFF.

The rearrangement uses TRBV28 and TRBJ1-6; D might be TRBD1 (5 bases). Trimming left V 4 bases short and J 0 bases short, with 10 bases between. This CDR3 contains 16 residues. Germline V gene sequence: CDR1 MDHEN, CDR2 SYDVKM. For the CDR3, the DNA is TGTGCCAGCAGTTGGACACATAGCTCCTATAATTCACCCCTCCACTTT. Its protein product is CASSWTHSSYNSPLHF. Looking up the rest from reference TRBV28 and TRBJ1-6 gives the full variable domain: DVKVTQSSRYLVKRTGEKVFLECVQDMDHENMFWYRQDPGLGLRLIYFSYDVKMKEKGDIPEGYSVSREKKERFSLILESASTNQTSMYLCASSWTHSSYNSPLHFGNGTRLTVT.

For the CDR3, the DNA is TGTGCCAGCAGCCAAGGGAGAGGGGGCGGGCAGCCCCAGCATTTT. Protein product: CASSQGRGGGQPQHF. The chain links TRBV3-1 (or the pseudogene TRBV3-2) to TRBJ1-5; TRBD1 matches at 7 bases. This CDR3 spans 15 amino acids. CDR1 is LGHDT and CDR2 is YNNKEL in the germline V gene (reference sequence). Unmatched junction bases numbered 7, after V lost 1 base and J lost 7 bases.

V gene TRBV28 combines with J gene TRBJ1-5; D is unresolved. V lost 5 bases to trimming and J lost 0 bases, with 8 bases between them. Germline loops: CDR1 MDHEN, CDR2 SYDVKM. The CDR3 spans 14 residues. This CDR3 reads CASSRAPSNQPQHF. The CDR3 coding sequence is TGTGCCAGCAGTCGGGCTCCTAGCAATCAGCCCCAGCATTTT.

The chain carries TRBV19 and TRBJ1-1, with D uncertain. CDR3 length: 12 amino acids. The germline V gene has CDR1 LNHDA and CDR2 SQIVND (reference sequence). V shed 10 bases and J shed 1 base, with 10 bases lying between them. This CDR3 reads CATVDQNTEAFF. The DNA for the CDR3 is TGTGCCACTGTGGACCAGAACACTGAAGCTTTCTTT. Supplemented by reference TRBV19 and TRBJ1-1, the full variable domain reads DGGITQSPKYLFRKEGQNVTLSCEQNLNHDAMYWYRQDPGQGLRLIYYSQIVNDFQKGDIAEGYSVSREKKESFPLTVTSAQKNPTAFYLCATVDQNTEAFFGQGTRLTVV.

The V and J genes are TRBV7-8 and TRBJ2-1; 9 nucleotides line up with TRBD2. J was trimmed by 3 bases and V by 6 bases; bases with no gene match: 6. The germline V gene has CDR1 SGHVS and CDR2 FQNEAQ. The CDR3 loop spans 15 amino acids. The CDR3 DNA follows: TGTGCCAGCAGTCTGACTAGCGGTAACTACAATGAGCAGTTCTTC. Residues: CASSLTSGNYNEQFF.

The rearrangement joins TRBV7-8 to TRBJ2-7, with D perhaps matching TRBD2 (6 bases). The CDR3 is 13 residues long. Germline V lookup: CDR1 SGHVS, CDR2 FQNEAQ. V was clipped by 1 base and J by 6 bases, with 10 bases between them. The DNA for the CDR3 is TGTGCCAGCAGCTTAGGGGGACTGACCGAGCAGTACTTC. This codes for CASSLGGLTEQYF.

The chain is built from TRBV4-3 and TRBJ2-1, with D maybe TRBD2 (7 bases). The germline gives CDR1 LGHNA, CDR2 YSLEER. The V end was cut by 7 bases, the J end by 6 bases, with 13 bases between. The length of the CDR3 is 13 residues. CDR3 DNA: TGCGCCAGCAAGAGGGAGGGGGGCAATGAGCAGTTCTTC. It translates to CASKREGGNEQFF.

The V call is TRBV18, the J call TRBJ1-5; D might be TRBD1 (6 bases). Trimming cost V 2 bases and J 4 bases, with 12 bases left between them. CDR1 is KGHSH, CDR2 LQKENI, per germline. The CDR3 runs to 15 residues. CDR3 in DNA: TGTGCCAGCTCACCAGGCCAGGGGATGAATCAGCCCCAGCATTTT. This translates into CASSPGQGMNQPQHF. Based on the CDR3 plus reference TRBV18 and TRBJ1-5, the full variable domain is NAGVMQNPRHLVRRRGQEARLRCSPMKGHSHVYWYRQLPEEGLKFMVYLQKENIIDESGMPKERFSAEFPKEGPSILRIQQVVRGDSAAYFCASSPGQGMNQPQHFGDGTRLSIL.